This paragraph covers one T cell receptor (beta chain) sequence. This clonotype was seen a few times. Its antigen is unknown. Base quality data are lacking; no much larger clone is found one base away. Lymph node samples came from the axillary draining lymph nodes of breast cancer patients. The source of the sample is a study of breast tumors, draining lymph nodes, adjacent tissues (dated by TCRdb to 2016 to 2018). A note on the overall study: In breast cancer patients, the study compared the TCR beta repertoires of tumor, adjacent nontumor tissue and axillary lymph nodes. The study aimed to assess the relationships and possible T-cell exchange between tumor, surrounding tissue and draining lymph node repertoires in human breast cancer.

Reading the germline V gene (reference sequence) gives CDR1 LNHDA and CDR2 SQIVND. Trimming at the junction amounts to 0 bases on V and 5 bases on J, and the germline ends lie 20 bases apart. Spanning cysteine to phenylalanine, the CDR3 consists of 18 amino acids. Of the read, only the CDR3 DNA is kept; its 54 bases are in frame from base 1. The sample was run on an Illumina HiSeq 2000. Multiplex PCR amplification was used to generate the TCR beta chain libraries. High-throughput sequencing was used to analyze the amplified TCR beta chain products. TCRdb trimmed public reads at Q25 via fastp, called clones via MiXCR and kept in-frame beta chains. Entries that share a CDR3 protein sequence are merged under the most common genes and DNA. The sample table records roughly 80,000 distinct CDR3 sequences; approximately 19% of these occur just once. Of the sample, around 2.5% is held by the ten largest clones.

General study outcomes and caveats: Tumors showed preferential V and J gene usage, and their T-cell repertoire diversity fell below that of lymph nodes yet above that of nontumor tissue. Tumor and nontumor tissue repertoires were found to be significantly more similar in luminal-like than in basal-like breast cancer. The data were considered consistent with the idea that most tumor T cells come from the lymph node and then expand in tumor tissue. The conclusion that tumor T cells originate in lymph nodes was presented as consistent with a hypothesis rather than as directly demonstrated.

This clonotype was sampled from a female donor with breast cancer. Some clones in this sample may be carry-over from other donors' samples. Input material: axillary lymph node tissue. Recombination joined TRBV19 with TRBJ1-5; TRBD1 is a weak D gene call, 5 bases matching. The encoded CDR3 is CASSIDNPYRQPDQPQHF. The DNA is as follows: TGTGCCAGTAGTATAGACAACCCTTACAGGCAACCGGATCAGCCCCAGCATTTT.